Below, 18 T cell receptor beta chains from the same sample are listed, as sequenced in a study of CD8 T cells in Susac syndrome. An input of about 0.45 to 1 ug of RNA was subjected to reverse transcription using random hexamers. Using its own MiXCR run on the immunoSEQ multiplex PCR reads, TCRdb lists one record per CDR3 protein. This repertoire shows under 350,000 distinct CDR3 sequences, roughly nine tenths found once; its top ten account for approximately 0.065%. The sample consisted of CD4+ T cells from PBMCs. The receptors originated from a human donor with multiple sclerosis.

V gene TRBV6-6 combines with J gene TRBJ2-3, with D perhaps given as TRBD1 or TRBD2 (6 bases each). The CDR3 runs 14 residues. The V gene's germline CDR1 is MNHNY and CDR2 SVGAGI (reference sequence). Trimming cost V 6 bases and J 0 bases, with 10 bases left between them. The CDR3 region has the DNA TGTGCCAGCAGAAAGGGGGGTAGCACAGATACGCAGTATTTT. This gives the protein CASRKGGSTDTQYF.

This clonotype was found once. This chain links TRBV19 with TRBJ1-1; D remains unclear. The CDR3 consists of 15 residues. Germline lookup yields CDR1 LNHDA and CDR2 SQIVND (reference sequence). V lost 7 bases and J lost 4, with 19 bases in between. In nucleotides, the CDR3 is TGTGCCAGTACTAGGAGGGAAGAGATGTCCACTGAAGCTTTCTTT. Protein sequence: CASTRREEMSTEAFF. Full variable domain (rest looked up from reference TRBV19 and TRBJ1-1): DGGITQSPKYLFRKEGQNVTLSCEQNLNHDAMYWYRQDPGQGLRLIYYSQIVNDFQKGDIAEGYSVSREKKESFPLTVTSAQKNPTAFYLCASTRREEMSTEAFFGQGTRLTVV.

This sequence joins TRBV30 and TRBJ2-3; 8 bases line up with TRBD2. V lost 4 bases to trimming and J lost 6 bases; unmatched junction nucleotides: 6. This CDR3 contains 13 residues. Per germline, CDR1 GTSNPN and CDR2 SVGIG (reference sequence). The CDR3 sequence is CAWNRGGSDTQYF. The DNA of the CDR3 is TGTGCCTGGAATCGCGGGGGGTCGGATACGCAGTATTTT. Combining the CDR3 with reference TRBV30 and TRBJ2-3 gives the whole variable domain SQTIHQWPATLVQPVGSPLSLECTVEGTSNPNLYWYRQAAGRGLQLLFYSVGIGQISSEVPQNLSASRPQDRQFILSSKKLLLSDSGFYLCAWNRGGSDTQYFGPGTRLTVL.

V and J are TRBV6-1 and TRBJ1-2; D is unresolved. Germline V gives CDR1 MNHNS, CDR2 SASEGT. This CDR3 is 14 amino acids long. Trimming shortened V by 4 bases and J by 4 bases, and 13 bases separated the two germline ends. The CDR3 bases are TGTGCCAGCAGTGTGGGGATGCGAATCTATGGCTACACCTTC. Its translation is CASSVGMRIYGYTF.

CDR3 DNA: TGCAGTGCTAATGGCGGACTAGCGGGGAACGAGCAGTACTTC. It translates to CSANGGLAGNEQYF. The chain couples TRBV20-1 to TRBJ2-7; 12 positions match TRBD2. The germline gives CDR1 DFQATT, CDR2 SNEGSKA (reference sequence). After removal of 4 bases from V and 5 bases from J, the junction contained 6 bases not matched to a gene. The CDR3 loop spans 14 amino acids.

The gene calls are TRBV6-5 and TRBJ2-5; 11 bases are a match to TRBD2. CDR3 size: 15 residues. Germline CDR1 MNHEY, CDR2 SVGAGI. Trimming at V came to 6 bases and at J to 2 bases, leaving 5 bases not matched to a gene. Written as DNA, the CDR3 is TGTGCCAGCAGATTAGCGGGGGGGCGGCAAGAGACCCAGTACTTC. It specifies CASRLAGGRQETQYF.

The chain has TRBV3-1 and TRBJ2-5; TRBD2 agrees at 7 bases. V was pared by 3 bases and J by 2 bases, with 3 bases of the junction left unmatched. The length of the CDR3 is 14 residues. In germline, CDR1 is LGHDT, CDR2 YNNKEL (reference sequence). The CDR3 is CASSHPGRQETQYF. CDR3 DNA sequence: TGTGCCAGCAGCCACCCCGGGAGGCAAGAGACCCAGTACTTC.

The V and J genes are TRBV29-1 and TRBJ2-1; perhaps TRBD2 as D (5 bases). Per the germline V gene, CDR1 is SQVTM and CDR2 is ANQGSEA. V was cut by 7 bases and J by 4 bases, with 8 bases left in between. The CDR3 covers 11 residues. CDR3 in amino acids: CSARTYNEQFF. DNA of the CDR3: TGCAGCGCTCGGACTTACAATGAGCAGTTCTTC.

Note on this clonotype: An end of the junction differs from the germline gene, which may be a read error. The gene calls are TRBV27 and TRBJ2-7, with TRBD1 matching over 7 bases. Per the germline V gene, CDR1 is MNHEY and CDR2 is SMNVEV (reference sequence). The CDR3 runs 11 residues. The CDR3 nucleotides are TGTGCCAGCGGGTGGACAGGCCCTACGAATTTC. It codes for CASGWTGPTNF.

Comments on this clonotype: At one end, the junction sequence differs from germline, possibly due to a read error. The genes are TRBV7-9 and TRBJ1-2, with 8 bases identical to TRBD1. This CDR3 contains 15 residues. Germline CDR1 is SEHNR and CDR2 is FQNEAQ (reference sequence). CDR3 protein: CASTLGLGTGDGYTF. Here the CDR3 DNA reads TGTGCCAGCACCTTAGGGCTCGGGACAGGAGATGGCTACACCTTC.

The chain combines TRBV5-1 with TRBJ2-7; no firm D call. Germline V lookup: CDR1 SGHRS, CDR2 YFSETQ. The CDR3 runs to 14 residues. V dropped 0 bases and J dropped 3 bases, with 10 bases sitting between them. CDR3 loop: CASSLAQPGYEQYF. The CDR3 coding sequence is TGCGCCAGCAGCTTGGCCCAGCCGGGCTACGAGCAGTACTTC. Full variable domain (rest looked up from reference TRBV5-1 and TRBJ2-7): KAGVTQTPRYLIKTRGQQVTLSCSPISGHRSVSWYQQTPGQGLQFLFEYFSETQRNKGNFPGRFSGRQFSNSRSEMNVSTLELGDSALYLCASSLAQPGYEQYFGPGTRLTVT.

This clonotype was recorded once. This chain joins TRBV19 and TRBJ2-3; tentative D call: TRBD2 (5 bases). CDR1 and CDR2 (germline): LNHDA, SQIVND (reference sequence). The V end was cut by 3 bases, the J end by 1 base, with 8 bases between. This CDR3 has 14 amino acids. The CDR3 DNA is TGTGCCAGTAGTATCGGACTGCGCACAGATACGCAGTATTTT. It yields the protein CASSIGLRTDTQYF.

The CDR3 nucleotides read TGCAGTGCTAGAGGGTGGATCGGGAACGGACAAGAGACCCAGTACTTC. The encoded protein is CSARGWIGNGQETQYF. The genes are TRBV20-1 and TRBJ2-5, with D perhaps matching TRBD2 (5 bases). This CDR3 comprises 16 residues. Trimming left V 1 base short and J 2 bases short, with 17 bases between. Germline V gene lookup returns CDR1 DFQATT and CDR2 SNEGSKA (reference sequence).

The chain couples TRBV7-9 to TRBJ2-7, with a weak D call TRBD1 (6 bases). The CDR3 has 15 residues. V was shortened by 1 base and J by 0 bases, with 10 bases between the two germline ends. Germline V gene lookup returns CDR1 SEHNR and CDR2 FQNEAQ (reference sequence). CDR3 coding DNA: TGTGCCAGCAGCTTAGAGGGGGTGAGCTCCTACGAGCAGTACTTC. It translates to CASSLEGVSSYEQYF.

The chain joins TRBV11-2 to TRBJ2-2; 9 bases match TRBD2. The germline V gene encodes CDR1 SGHAT and CDR2 FQNNGV. The V and J ends lost 1 base and 7 bases, in that order; junction bases with no gene match: 10. The CDR3 is made up of 17 amino acids. The CDR3 nucleotides read TGTGCCAGCAGCTTAGTCCCGCGGGGGGGCCTAGGCGGGGAGCTGTTTTTT. Protein sequence: CASSLVPRGGLGGELFF.

The rearrangement links TRBV30 to TRBJ1-2; D is ambiguous. The V gene lost 7 bases and the J gene lost 4 bases, with 13 bases spanning the gap. The germline V gene encodes CDR1 GTSNPN and CDR2 SVGIG (reference sequence). The length of the CDR3 is 12 residues. The CDR3 sequence is CASRYLGYGYTF. The CDR3 DNA reads as TGTGCCTCGAGATACCTGGGCTATGGCTACACCTTC.

The chain's CDR3 is CAWRARGREETQYF. CDR3 nucleotides: TGTGCCTGGAGGGCAAGGGGACGGGAAGAGACCCAGTACTTC. The chain is built from TRBV30 and TRBJ2-5; D possibly matches TRBD1 or TRBD2 (5 bases each). The V and J ends lost 3 bases and 3 bases respectively, with 14 bases between them. The CDR3 is 14 residues long. Germline-derived CDR1 and CDR2 are GTSNPN and SVGIG (reference sequence).

This clonotype showed up just once. V usage is TRBV5-1 and J usage is TRBJ2-5; TRBD1 aligns across 7 bases. The CDR3 runs 16 residues. Germline lookup yields CDR1 SGHRS and CDR2 YFSETQ. V shed 4 bases and J 1 base; nucleotides not matched to a gene: 10. The CDR3 region has the DNA TGCGCCAGCAGCCGCGGTGAGGGGGCGTCCCAAGAGACCCAGTACTTC. Residues: CASSRGEGASQETQYF.